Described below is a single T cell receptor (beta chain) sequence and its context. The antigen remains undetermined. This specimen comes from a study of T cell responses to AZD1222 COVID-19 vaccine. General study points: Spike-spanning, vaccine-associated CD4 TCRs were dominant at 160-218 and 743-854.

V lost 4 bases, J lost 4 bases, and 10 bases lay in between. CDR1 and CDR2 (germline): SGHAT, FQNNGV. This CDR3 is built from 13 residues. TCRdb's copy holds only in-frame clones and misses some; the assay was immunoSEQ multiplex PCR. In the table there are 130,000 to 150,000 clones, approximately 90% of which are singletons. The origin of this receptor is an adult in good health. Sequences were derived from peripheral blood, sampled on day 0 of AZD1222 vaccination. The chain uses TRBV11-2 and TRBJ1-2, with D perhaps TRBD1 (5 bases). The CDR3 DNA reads TGTGCCAGCAGCTCCCGAGGGGCCTATGGCTACACCTTC. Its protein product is CASSSRGAYGYTF.